This T cell receptor beta chain is drawn from a study of vaccination and CD4 T cells after COVID-19 (dated by TCRdb to between 2021 and 2022). Study-level background: Convalescent patients had a positive SARS-CoV-2 result on nasal swab PCR, and of these patients, 8 or 9 had mild disease and one had severe disease. In the convalescent cohort there were six males and four females, among whom were two Hispanic individuals, seven Caucasians, two Asians and one multiracial person. Two doses of either the Pfizer-BioNTech BNT162b2 vaccine (n=8) or the Moderna mRNA-1273 vaccine (n=2) were administered to participants. Post-COVID blood samples from convalescent patients were collected a median of roughly 100 days after diagnosis, with a range of 35 to 161 days. The time from the second vaccine dose to post-vaccine blood sampling had a median of 72 days and ranged from about 12 to 250 days. Overlapping spike peptide pools from SARS-CoV-2 and from the common cold coronaviruses HCoV-NL63, HCoV-OC43 and HCoV-229E were used as culture stimuli. Control cultures received a CEFX viral epitope pool as the positive control, an HIV-1 Nef peptide pool as the negative control, or no peptide. The spike-specific CD4+ TCR repertoire was compared before and after mRNA vaccination in ten to eleven COVID-19 convalescent patients and a handful of infection-naive healthy vaccine recipients.

CDR1 and CDR2 (SGHTA, FQGNSA) derive from the germline V gene. Measured from the cysteine to the phenylalanine, the CDR3 is 13 residues long. Solely the CDR3 DNA is kept, with 39 bases framed from the first base. V gives up 3 bases and J gives up 4 bases, and the segment between their germline ends measures 7 bases. Libraries were constructed by PCR. TCR sequencing of DNA from cultured CD4+ T cells used the Oncomine TCR Beta short-read assay at the Johns Hopkins FTIC core. Genomic DNA was extracted from the cultured CD4+ T cells with the QIAamp micro DNA kit. Oncomine TCR Beta libraries from cultured CD4+ T cells were pooled using unique dual indexes and sequenced on an Illumina iSeq 100. From the authors' description of their analysis: Non-productive sequences were filtered out, and CDR3s that did not start with C, did not end with F or W, or were shorter than 7 amino acids were discarded. Antigen-specific clonotypes were identified with the MANAFEST web application by comparing peptide-stimulated wells with reference and other culture wells. Positive clones required FDR below 0.05, an odds ratio above 5, and productive frequency above 0.1% in at least two of three replicate wells. Clonotypes that were significantly expanded in both SARS-CoV-2 spike wells and at least one common cold coronavirus spike condition were defined as cross-reactive. Similarity between CDR3 sequences was evaluated in R version 3.6.1 using Levenshtein distances (stringdist) and unrooted phylogenetic trees (ape). TCRdb cleaned the public reads at Q25 with fastp, built clones with MiXCR and kept in-frame beta chains. Merged by CDR3 protein, the rows form single entries marked with the most common genes and DNA. TCRdb, not the original authors, processed these V and J calls. Within this sample are about 15,000 distinct CDR3 sequences, with around 48% of them counted one time only. The ten largest clones represent 11% to 15% of the sample.

Explained via the paper, the treatment or condition label denotes: roughly 11-day PBMC culture with coronavirus spike peptide pools or control peptides (ViraFEST assay). To expand antigen-specific T cells with peptide pools and then pick out the expanded clonotypes through TCR sequencing, the study relied on the ViraFEST assay. The positive SARS-CoV-2 PCR tests of the convalescent patients were dated from March to December 2020, before the Alpha, Beta and Delta variants emerged in the United States. PBMCs were cultured at around 2 million per well in IMDM supplemented with approximately 5.3% human AB serum and about 10 IU/ml IL-2, with about 11 ug/ml peptide pools added. On days 3 and 7, half of the culture medium was replaced with fresh IL-2-containing medium. CD4+ T cells were isolated after about nine days of culture through negative selection using the EasySep CD4+ T cell isolation kit. PBMCs were separated from whole blood using Ficoll-Paque Plus gradient centrifugation and then either used fresh or cryopreserved at -140C. In general, triplicate wells were set up for every culture condition.

This clonotype was seen only a few times. Its cognate antigen has yet to be identified. No base-level quality is on record; no much larger clone is a single base apart. What the work shows at the level of the full study, not this receptor alone: Although the median number of SARS-CoV-2-reactive clonotypes went up from fewer than 25 after infection to around 40 after vaccination, the increase was not significant. In convalescent patients, nearly all vaccine-specific clones (304 of 307) were found to be mono-reactive for SARS-CoV-2 spike rather than cross-reactive with common cold coronaviruses. In convalescent patients, a median 86.3% of post-vaccine SARS-CoV-2-reactive clones were detected only after vaccination, and vaccine-specific priming was suggested by this finding. The study included relatively few convalescent patients and did not analyze early timepoints after natural infection.

The sample taken for sequencing was CD4+ T cells from blood, cultured in vitro. The sequence came from a human donor who had recovered from COVID-19. Rearrangement joined TRBV7-2 to TRBJ1-5; the D gene cannot be named for sure. The encoded CDR3 is CASSFDGNQPQHF. The DNA reads TGTGCCAGCAGCTTCGACGGAAATCAGCCCCAGCATTTT. With all but the CDR3 taken from the reference TRBV7-2 and TRBJ1-5 genes, the full variable domain is: GAGVSQSPSNKVTEKGKDVELRCDPISGHTALYWYRQSLGQGLEFLIYFQGNSAPDKSGLPSDRFSAERTGGSVSTLTIQRTQQEDSAVYLCASSFDGNQPQHFGDGTRLSIL.